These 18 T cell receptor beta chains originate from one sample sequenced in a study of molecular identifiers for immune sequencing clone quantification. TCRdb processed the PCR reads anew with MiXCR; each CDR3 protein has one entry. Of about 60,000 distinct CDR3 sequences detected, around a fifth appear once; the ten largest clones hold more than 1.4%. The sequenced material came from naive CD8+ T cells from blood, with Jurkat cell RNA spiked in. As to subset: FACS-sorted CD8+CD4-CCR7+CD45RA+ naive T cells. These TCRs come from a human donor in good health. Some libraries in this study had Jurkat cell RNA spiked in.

CDR3 loop: CSAPDQEREKLFF. The CDR3 DNA sequence: TGCAGTGCTCCCGACCAGGAAAGGGAAAAACTGTTTTTT. The V and J genes are TRBV20-1 and TRBJ1-4; D gene unclear. Between the trimmed V and J ends, which lost 5 bases and 8 bases, there was a span of 15 bases. Germline values: CDR1 DFQATT, CDR2 SNEGSKA (reference sequence). The CDR3 contains 13 residues.

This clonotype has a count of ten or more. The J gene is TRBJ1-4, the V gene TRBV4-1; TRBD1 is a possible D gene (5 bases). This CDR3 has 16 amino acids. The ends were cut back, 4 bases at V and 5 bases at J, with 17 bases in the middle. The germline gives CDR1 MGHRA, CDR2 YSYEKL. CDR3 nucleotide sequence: TGCGCCAGCAGCCCACGACAGTCCAAGACGAATGAAAAACTGTTTTTT. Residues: CASSPRQSKTNEKLFF.

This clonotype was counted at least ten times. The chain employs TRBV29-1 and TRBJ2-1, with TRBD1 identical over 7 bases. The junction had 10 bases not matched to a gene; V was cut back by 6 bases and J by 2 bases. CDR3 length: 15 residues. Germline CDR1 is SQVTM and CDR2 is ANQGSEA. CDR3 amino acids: CSVPRDSSTYNEQFF. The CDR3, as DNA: TGCAGCGTCCCCCGGGACAGTTCGACCTACAATGAGCAGTTCTTC.

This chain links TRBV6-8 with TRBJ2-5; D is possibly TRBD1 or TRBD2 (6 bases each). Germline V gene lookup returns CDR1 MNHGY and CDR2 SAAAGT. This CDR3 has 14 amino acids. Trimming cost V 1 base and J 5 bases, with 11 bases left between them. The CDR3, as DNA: TGTGCCAGCAGTTACTGGGGGGCCGAGGAGACCCAGTACTTC. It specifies CASSYWGAEETQYF.

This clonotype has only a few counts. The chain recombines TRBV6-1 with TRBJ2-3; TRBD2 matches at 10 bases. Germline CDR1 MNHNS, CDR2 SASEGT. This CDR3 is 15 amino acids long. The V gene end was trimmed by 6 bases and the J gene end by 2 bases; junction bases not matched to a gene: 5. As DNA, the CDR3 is TGTGCCAGCAGCGCACTAGCGGGATACACAGATACGCAGTATTTT. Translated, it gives CASSALAGYTDTQYF.

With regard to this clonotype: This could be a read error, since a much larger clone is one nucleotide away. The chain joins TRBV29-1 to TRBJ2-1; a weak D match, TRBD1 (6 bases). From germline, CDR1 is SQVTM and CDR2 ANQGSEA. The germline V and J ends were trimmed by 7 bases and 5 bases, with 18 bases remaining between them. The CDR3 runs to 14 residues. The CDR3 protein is CSASSRAGDNEQFF. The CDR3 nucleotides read TGCAGCGCCAGCAGTAGGGCAGGGGACAATGAGCAGTTCTTC.

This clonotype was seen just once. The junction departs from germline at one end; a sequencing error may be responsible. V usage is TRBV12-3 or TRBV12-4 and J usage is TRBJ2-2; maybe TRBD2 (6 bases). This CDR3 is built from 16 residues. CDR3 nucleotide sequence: TGTGCCAGCAGGCCCGACCGGGGGACGAACACCGGGGAGCTGTCTTTT. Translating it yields CASRPDRGTNTGELSF.

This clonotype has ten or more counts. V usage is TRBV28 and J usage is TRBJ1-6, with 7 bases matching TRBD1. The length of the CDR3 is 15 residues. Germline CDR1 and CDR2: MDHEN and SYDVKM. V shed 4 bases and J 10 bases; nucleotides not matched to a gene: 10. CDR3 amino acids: CASSWFRQGRSPLHF. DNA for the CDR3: TGTGCCAGCAGTTGGTTTAGACAGGGCCGATCACCCCTCCACTTT.

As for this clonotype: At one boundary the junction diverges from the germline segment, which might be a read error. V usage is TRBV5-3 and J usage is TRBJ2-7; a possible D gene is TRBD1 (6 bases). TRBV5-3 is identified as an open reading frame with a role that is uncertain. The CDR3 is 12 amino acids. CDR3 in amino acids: CASSYSGVEQYF. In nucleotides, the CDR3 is TGTGCCAGCAGCTACTCAGGGGTCGAGCAGTACTTC.

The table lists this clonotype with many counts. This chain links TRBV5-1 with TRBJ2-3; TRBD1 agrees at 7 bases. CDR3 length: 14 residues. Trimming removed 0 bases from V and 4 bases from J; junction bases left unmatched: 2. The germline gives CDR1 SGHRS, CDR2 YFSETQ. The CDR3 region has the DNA TGCGCCAGCAGCTTGGTTCAGGGGGCAGATACGCAGTATTTT. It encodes CASSLVQGADTQYF.

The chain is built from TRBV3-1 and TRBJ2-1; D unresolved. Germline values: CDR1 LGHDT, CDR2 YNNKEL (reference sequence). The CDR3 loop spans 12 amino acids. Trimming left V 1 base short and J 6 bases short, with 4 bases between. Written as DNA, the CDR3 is TGTGCCAGCAGCCAAGTCAGCAATGAGCAGTTCTTC. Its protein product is CASSQVSNEQFF.

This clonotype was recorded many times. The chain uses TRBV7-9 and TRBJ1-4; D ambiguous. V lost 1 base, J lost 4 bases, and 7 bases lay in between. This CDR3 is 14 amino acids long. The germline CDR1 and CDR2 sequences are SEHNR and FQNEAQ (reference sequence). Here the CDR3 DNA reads TGTGCCAGCAGCTTAGTCCAGCTTAATGAAAAACTGTTTTTT. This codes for CASSLVQLNEKLFF.

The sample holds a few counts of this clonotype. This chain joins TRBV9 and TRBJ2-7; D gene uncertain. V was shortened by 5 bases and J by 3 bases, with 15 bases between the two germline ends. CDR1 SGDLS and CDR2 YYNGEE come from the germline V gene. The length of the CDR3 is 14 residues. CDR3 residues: CASSSPGNYYEQYF. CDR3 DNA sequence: TGTGCCAGCAGTAGTCCCGGCAACTACTACGAGCAGTACTTC.

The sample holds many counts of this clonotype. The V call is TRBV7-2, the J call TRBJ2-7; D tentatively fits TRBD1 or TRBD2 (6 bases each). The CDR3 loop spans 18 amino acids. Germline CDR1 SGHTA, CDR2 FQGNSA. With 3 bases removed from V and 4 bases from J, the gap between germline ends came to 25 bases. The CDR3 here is CASSFYMSRGAREYEQYF. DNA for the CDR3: TGTGCCAGCAGCTTTTACATGTCGAGGGGGGCCCGAGAGTACGAGCAGTACTTC.

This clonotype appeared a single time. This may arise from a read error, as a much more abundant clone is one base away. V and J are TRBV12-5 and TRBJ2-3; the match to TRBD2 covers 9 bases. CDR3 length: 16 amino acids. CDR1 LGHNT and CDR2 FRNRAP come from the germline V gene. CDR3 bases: TGTGCTAGTGGTTCGATTAGCGGGAGTAGTACAGATACGCGGTATTTT. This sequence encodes CASGSISGSSTDTRYF.

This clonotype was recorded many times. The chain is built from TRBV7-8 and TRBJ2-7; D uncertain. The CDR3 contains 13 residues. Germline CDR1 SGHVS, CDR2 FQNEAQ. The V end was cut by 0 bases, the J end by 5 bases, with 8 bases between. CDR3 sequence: CASSLARSHEQYF. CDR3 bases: TGTGCCAGCAGCTTAGCCAGGTCCCACGAGCAGTACTTC.

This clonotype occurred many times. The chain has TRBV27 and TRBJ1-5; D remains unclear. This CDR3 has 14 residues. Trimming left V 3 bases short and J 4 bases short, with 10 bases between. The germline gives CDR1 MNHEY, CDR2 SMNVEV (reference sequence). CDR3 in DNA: TGTGCCAGCAGTTTGATAGTTGGGAATCAGCCCCAGCATTTT. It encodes CASSLIVGNQPQHF.

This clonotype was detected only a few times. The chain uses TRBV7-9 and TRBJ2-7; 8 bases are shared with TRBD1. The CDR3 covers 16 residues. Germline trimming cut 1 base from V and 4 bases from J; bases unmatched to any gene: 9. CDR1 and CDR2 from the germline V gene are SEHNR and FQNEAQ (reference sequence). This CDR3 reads CASSLGNGQGKYEQYF. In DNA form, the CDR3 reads TGTGCCAGCAGCTTAGGGAACGGACAGGGTAAATACGAGCAGTACTTC.